This TCR beta chain was captured in a study of technical replicates of blood from a few donors. The method was immunoSEQ multiplex PCR; TCRdb's version includes in-frame clones alone and lacks a portion of them. The table has tens of thousands of clones, about 97% seen once; the top ten hold approximately 0.28%. Trimming stripped 0 bases from V and 13 bases from J, with 18 bases between. The CDR3 contains 15 residues. Germline loops: CDR1 MGHDK, CDR2 SYGVNS. Sequenced: T cells isolated from PBMCs. The TCR sequence derives from a human donor in good health. This chain connects TRBV25-1 to TRBJ1-4; D is possibly TRBD1 (5 bases). The DNA for the CDR3 is TGTGCCAGCAGTGAATATGGGGACCGCGGGAAAGTACTGTTTTTT. This codes for CASSEYGDRGKVLFF.